This TCR beta chain stems from a study of blood T cells in healthy people across ages. Germline CDR1 and CDR2: MGHRA and YSYEKL. The CDR3 extends over 15 amino acids. A J-beta primer mix and a sample-barcoded 5' primer were used in a second PCR of roughly 6 to 12 cycles. TCRdb reprocessed the 5' RACE reads via MiXCR and lists one record per CDR3 protein. The sample has 2 million or so distinct CDR3 sequences; 49% are singletons. Study conclusions and caveats: While age rose, TCR beta diversity per million T cells dropped in a roughly linear way. Any conclusive comparison of naive versus antigen-experienced cells was prevented by using unsorted PBMCs.

Turning to this clonotype: The antigen is unknown.

Total RNA extraction produced at least 6 micrograms (per sample) for the study. The source material was blood. The receptor was isolated from a woman aged 40 to 50 in good health. The rearrangement uses TRBV4-1 and TRBJ2-4; TRBD1 agrees at 7 bases. The J call could be wrong; TRBJ2-7 is a better fit for the DNA end. CDR3 sequence (DNA): TGCGCCAGCAGCCAAGAGCAGGGGGTTCAAGGCGAGCAGTACTTC. As protein: CASSQEQGVQGEQYF.